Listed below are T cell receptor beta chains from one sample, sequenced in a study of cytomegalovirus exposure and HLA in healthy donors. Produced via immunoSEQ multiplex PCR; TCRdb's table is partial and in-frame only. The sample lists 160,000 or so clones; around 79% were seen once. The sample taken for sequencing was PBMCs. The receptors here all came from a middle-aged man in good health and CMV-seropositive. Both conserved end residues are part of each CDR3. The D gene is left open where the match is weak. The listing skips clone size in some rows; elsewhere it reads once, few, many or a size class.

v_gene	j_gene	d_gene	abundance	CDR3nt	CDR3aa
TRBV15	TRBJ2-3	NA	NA	TGTGCCACCAGCAGAGATCGCGCGGAAGGCCCAGATACGCAGTATTTT	CATSRDRAEGPDTQYF
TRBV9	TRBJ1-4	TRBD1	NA	TGTGCCAGCAGCGTCGGGACAGGGGCAACTAATGAAAAACTGTTTTTT	CASSVGTGATNEKLFF
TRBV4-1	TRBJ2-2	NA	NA	TGCGCCAGCAGCCAAGAAGAGGCGAAGCGATCGAACACCGGGGAGCTGTTTTTT	CASSQEEAKRSNTGELFF
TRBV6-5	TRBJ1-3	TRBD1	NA	TGTGCCAGCAGTAACAGGGGGCAAGGAAACACCATATATTTT	CASSNRGQGNTIYF
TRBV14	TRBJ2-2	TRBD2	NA	TGTGCCAGCAGAAGGACTAGCGGGAACACCGGGGAGCTGTTTTTT	CASRRTSGNTGELFF
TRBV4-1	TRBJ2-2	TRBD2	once	TGCGCCAGCAGCCAAGCGGCGGGAGGGCCCACCGGGGAGCTGTTTTTT	CASSQAAGGPTGELFF
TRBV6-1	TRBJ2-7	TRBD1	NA	TGTGCCAGCAGTGGATCGGTGGTTCTAAGGGACAGGGGCACCTACGAGCAGTACTTC	CASSGSVVLRDRGTYEQYF
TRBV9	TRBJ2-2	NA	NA	TGTGCCAGCAGTCGCCTGGGGGGGAACACCGGGGAGCTGTTTTTT	CASSRLGGNTGELFF
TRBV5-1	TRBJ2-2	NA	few	TGCGCCAGCAGCTTGGAGGGGCTAGGCGGGGAGCTGTTTTTT	CASSLEGLGGELFF
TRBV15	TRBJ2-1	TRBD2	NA	TGTGCCACCAGCAGTCCGGGACTAGCTTTGCATGAGCAGTTCTTC	CATSSPGLALHEQFF
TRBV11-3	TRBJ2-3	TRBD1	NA	TGTGCCAGCAGCCCCCGTTCGACAGGGATGCTCACAGATACGCAGTATTTT	CASSPRSTGMLTDTQYF
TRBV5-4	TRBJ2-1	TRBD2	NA	TGTGCCAGCAGCCCGGGACTAGCGGGAGGCTTTGAGCAGTTCTTC	CASSPGLAGGFEQFF
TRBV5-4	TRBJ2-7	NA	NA	TGTGCCAGCAGCTTGCAGGGAAGGTACGAGCAGTACTTC	CASSLQGRYEQYF
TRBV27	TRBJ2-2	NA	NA	TGTGCCAGCAGTTTTACGGGAAACGGGGAGCTGTTTTTT	CASSFTGNGELFF
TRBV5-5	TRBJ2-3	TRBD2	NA	TGTGCCAGCAGCGGCCTAGCGGGTACGGCAGATACGCAGTATTTT	CASSGLAGTADTQYF
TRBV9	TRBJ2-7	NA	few	TGTGCCAGCAGCGTTGGACTATCCATCTCCTACGAGCAGTACTTC	CASSVGLSISYEQYF
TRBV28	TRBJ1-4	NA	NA	TGTGCCATTAGTACAGTTGCAACTAATGAAAAACTGTTTTTT	CAISTVATNEKLFF
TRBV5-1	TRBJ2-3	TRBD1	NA	TGCGCCAGCAGCTTGGGACAGGGGTACACAGATACGCAGTATTTT	CASSLGQGYTDTQYF
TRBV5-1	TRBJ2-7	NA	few	TGCGCCAGCAGCTTGCCAGGGGCGGATGGCGAGCAGTACTTC	CASSLPGADGEQYF
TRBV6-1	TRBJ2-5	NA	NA	TGTGCCAGCAGTGAACGTGACAGGGAGACCCAGTACTTC	CASSERDRETQYF
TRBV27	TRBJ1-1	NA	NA	TGTGCCAGCAGTTTAACGGGGGACACTGAAGCTTTCTTT	CASSLTGDTEAFF
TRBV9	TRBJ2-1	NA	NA	TGTGCCAGCAGCGGGGTGGAGGACAATGAGCAGTTCTTC	CASSGVEDNEQFF
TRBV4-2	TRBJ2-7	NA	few	TGTGCCAGCAGCCAAGATCAACTAGCCTGGAGCGAGCAGTACTTC	CASSQDQLAWSEQYF
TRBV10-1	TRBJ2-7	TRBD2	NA	TGCGCCAGCAGCGAGGCTAGCGGGGTATCCTACGAGCAGTACTTC	CASSEASGVSYEQYF
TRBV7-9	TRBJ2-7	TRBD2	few	TGTGCCAGCAGCTTTACTAGCGGGAGCTGGGACGAGCAGTACTTC	CASSFTSGSWDEQYF
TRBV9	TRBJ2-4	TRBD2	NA	TGTGCCAGCAGCCCGGGACTAGTCCAAAACATTCAGTACTTC	CASSPGLVQNIQYF
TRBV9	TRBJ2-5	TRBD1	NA	TGTGCCAGCAGCACTTGGGACAGCCCAGGCGGGGAGACCCAGTACTTC	CASSTWDSPGGETQYF
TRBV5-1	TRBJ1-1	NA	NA	TGCGCCAGCAGCTTGGCACACGTGAACACTGAAGCTTTCTTT	CASSLAHVNTEAFF
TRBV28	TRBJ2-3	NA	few	TGTGCCAGCAGTTCGTTTGGGAGCCGACACGAGGACACAGATACGCAGTATTTT	CASSSFGSRHEDTDTQYF
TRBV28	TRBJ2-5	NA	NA	TGTGCCAGCCGGTATGACACACCGGAGACCCAGTACTTC	CASRYDTPETQYF
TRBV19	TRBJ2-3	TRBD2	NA	TGTGCCAGTAGTAGCGGGAGAGACACAGATACGCAGTATTTT	CASSSGRDTDTQYF
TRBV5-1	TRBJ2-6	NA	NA	TGCGCCAGCAGCTTGTCACAGCCTGGGGCCAACGGCCTGACTTTC	CASSLSQPGANGLTF
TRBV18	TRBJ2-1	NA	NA	TGTGCCAGCTCACCAGACAGCTATGAGCAGTTCTTC	CASSPDSYEQFF
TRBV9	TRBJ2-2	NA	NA	TGTGCCAGCAGCGAGACAGCGAACACCGGGGAGCTGTTTTTT	CASSETANTGELFF
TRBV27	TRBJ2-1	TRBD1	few	TGTGCCAGCAGTTGGCGGGGGACAGGGGTCAATGAGCAGTTCTTC	CASSWRGTGVNEQFF
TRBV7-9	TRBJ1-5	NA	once	TGTGCCAGCAGCTTAGGTGCAGGGGCCAATCAGCCCCAGCATTTT	CASSLGAGANQPQHF
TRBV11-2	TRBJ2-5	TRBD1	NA	TGTGCCAGCAGCTTAGAAGGGACAGCTGGTGGAGAGACCCAGTACTTC	CASSLEGTAGGETQYF
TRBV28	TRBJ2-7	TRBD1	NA	TGTGCCAGCGGGACAGGGGACTACGAGCAGTACTTC	CASGTGDYEQYF
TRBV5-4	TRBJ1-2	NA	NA	TGTGCCAGCAGCTTGGACGGCTATGGCTACACCTTC	CASSLDGYGYTF
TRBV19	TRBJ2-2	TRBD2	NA	TGTGCCAGTAGTATCCTGGGGCTAGCGGGAGAGCACACCGGGGAGCTGTTTTTT	CASSILGLAGEHTGELFF
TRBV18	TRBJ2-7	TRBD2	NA	TGTGCCAGCTCAATCCCCCCGGGACTAGCGGGCGAGCAGTACTTC	CASSIPPGLAGEQYF
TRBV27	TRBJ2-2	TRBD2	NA	TGTGCCAGCAGTCCGCGAAAATCTAGCGGTTACACCGGGGAGCTGTTTTTT	CASSPRKSSGYTGELFF
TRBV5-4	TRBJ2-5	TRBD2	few	TGTGCCAGCAGCTTGATTATAGCGGGAGCGTACCAAGAGACCCAGTACTTC	CASSLIIAGAYQETQYF
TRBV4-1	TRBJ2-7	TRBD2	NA	TGCGCCAGCAGCCAAAACCCGGGGGGGACCGAGCAGTACTTC	CASSQNPGGTEQYF
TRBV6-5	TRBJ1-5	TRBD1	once	TGTGCCAGCACCGGAGGGGGCGGCAATCAGCCCCAGCATTTT	CASTGGGGNQPQHF
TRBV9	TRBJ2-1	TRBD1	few	TGTGCCAGCAGCAAGACAGGGCCGTTGGAGCAGTTCTTC	CASSKTGPLEQFF
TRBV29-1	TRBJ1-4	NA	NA	TGCAGCGTTGGGGAGCCTCCTCATGGTGAAAAACTGTTTTTT	CSVGEPPHGEKLFF
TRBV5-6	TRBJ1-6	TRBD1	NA	TGTGCCAGCAGCTTACTAGACAGGGGGAGCTCACCCCTCCACTTT	CASSLLDRGSSPLHF
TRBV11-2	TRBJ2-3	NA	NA	TGTGCCAGCAGCTCACTCCTGAGGCAGCGAGATACGCAGTATTTT	CASSSLLRQRDTQYF
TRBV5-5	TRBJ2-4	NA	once	TGTGCCAGCAGCTTTACCTACCTAGGGGTGGACAAAAACATTCAGTACTTC	CASSFTYLGVDKNIQYF
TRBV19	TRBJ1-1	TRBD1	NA	TGTGCCAGTAGGGATGACAGGGCACGAAACACTGAAGCTTTCTTT	CASRDDRARNTEAFF
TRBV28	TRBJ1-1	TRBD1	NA	TGTGCCAGCAGACCGGGACAGGGAAGGTATTACACTGAAGCTTTCTTT	CASRPGQGRYYTEAFF
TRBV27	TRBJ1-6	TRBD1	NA	TGTGCCAGCAGAAAACAGGGGACCTATAATTCACCCCTCCACTTT	CASRKQGTYNSPLHF
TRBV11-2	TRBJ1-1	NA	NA	TGTGCCAGCGAATTGCGGGGGGGGTCTCTATTTGAAGCTTTCTTT	CASELRGGSLFEAFF
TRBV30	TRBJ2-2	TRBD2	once	TGTGCCTGGAGTCAGATAGCGGGTCCTAACACCGGGGAGCTGTTTTTT	CAWSQIAGPNTGELFF
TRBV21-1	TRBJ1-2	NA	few	TGTGCCAGCACCACAACCACCTTC	CASTTTTF
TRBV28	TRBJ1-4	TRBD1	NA	TGTGCCAGCAGTTTGGGGACAGGGGAAGGTCCTAATGAAAAACTGTTTTTT	CASSLGTGEGPNEKLFF